The 32 T cell receptor beta chains presented below share a single source sample, sequenced in a study of T cell changes during pregnancy in multiple sclerosis. Only in-frame clones appear in the TCRdb table, and some are missing; sequencing was by immunoSEQ multiplex PCR. The sample consists of 56,000 or so clones, roughly 92% of them appearing once. Source: CD4+ T cells from peripheral blood mononuclear cells, taken in the third trimester of pregnancy. The receptors come from a female donor with multiple sclerosis, enrolled in a pregnancy study.

The rearrangement links TRBV5-1 to TRBJ2-7, with D unclear. The CDR3 consists of 14 residues. Per the germline V gene, CDR1 is SGHRS and CDR2 is YFSETQ. V lost 0 bases, J lost 2 bases, and 9 bases lay in between. The CDR3 spells CASSLGLDPYEQYF. CDR3 in DNA: TGCGCCAGCAGCTTGGGCCTAGACCCCTACGAGCAGTACTTC. Supplemented by reference TRBV5-1 and TRBJ2-7, the full variable domain reads KAGVTQTPRYLIKTRGQQVTLSCSPISGHRSVSWYQQTPGQGLQFLFEYFSETQRNKGNFPGRFSGRQFSNSRSEMNVSTLELGDSALYLCASSLGLDPYEQYFGPGTRLTVT.

This sequence joins TRBV28 and TRBJ1-2, with D tentatively TRBD1 (5 bases). Germline loops: CDR1 MDHEN, CDR2 SYDVKM. Trimming took off 0 bases at V and 4 bases at J, with 6 bases between the two ends. CDR3 size: 13 residues. This CDR3 is CASSLWQGYGYTF. DNA for the CDR3: TGTGCCAGCAGTTTATGGCAGGGCTATGGCTACACCTTC.

For the CDR3, the DNA is TGTGCCAGCAGCTTTACAGGACAGGGGTCATTCTCTGGGGCCAACGTCCTGACTTTC. Amino acids: CASSFTGQGSFSGANVLTF. The genes are TRBV7-8 and TRBJ2-6, with 9 bases that match TRBD1. This CDR3 comprises 19 residues. CDR1 SGHVS and CDR2 FQNEAQ come from the germline V gene. Germline trimming cut 3 bases from V and 0 bases from J; bases unmatched to any gene: 9. Full variable domain (missing parts from reference TRBV7-8 and TRBJ2-6): GAGVSQSPRYKVAKRGQDVALRCDPISGHVSLFWYQQALGQGPEFLTYFQNEAQLDKSGLPSDRFFAERPEGSVSTLKIQRTQQEDSAVYLCASSFTGQGSFSGANVLTFGAGSRLTVL.

The chain is built from TRBV14 and TRBJ1-2; 7 bases map to TRBD1. CDR1 is SGHDN and CDR2 is FVKESK in the germline V gene. Germline trimming cut 4 bases from V and 4 bases from J; bases unmatched to any gene: 6. CDR3 length: 14 residues. The CDR3 region is CASSLGQLTYGYTF. The CDR3 DNA reads as TGTGCCAGCAGCCTGGGACAGTTGACCTATGGCTACACCTTC.

This rearrangement joins TRBV7-9 to TRBJ2-1, with D unresolved. The CDR3 is made up of 11 amino acids. CDR1 SEHNR and CDR2 FQNEAQ come from the germline V gene (reference sequence). With 5 bases removed from V and 9 bases from J, the gap between germline ends came to 8 bases. CDR3 region: CASSQQTEQFF. CDR3 nucleotides: TGTGCCAGCAGCCAACAAACTGAGCAGTTCTTC.

The chain recombines TRBV7-9 with TRBJ2-1; 8 bases align to TRBD2. The trim removed 3 bases at V and 3 bases at J, leaving 7 bases unmatched. Germline CDR1 is SEHNR and CDR2 is FQNEAQ (reference sequence). The CDR3 runs 16 residues. The CDR3 region has the DNA TGTGCCAGCAGCTTTTTAGCGGGATCCCGCTACAATGAGCAGTTCTTC. Translation: CASSFLAGSRYNEQFF.

The chain recombines TRBV6-5 with TRBJ2-7, with 9 nucleotides matching TRBD2. Germline lookup yields CDR1 MNHEY and CDR2 SVGAGI. V shed 2 bases, J shed 2 bases, and the junction held 1 base outside the gene matches. The CDR3 consists of 14 residues. The CDR3 coding sequence is TGTGCCAGCAGTTACGGGACTAGCACCTACGAGCAGTACTTC. It specifies CASSYGTSTYEQYF.

This rearrangement joins TRBV2 to TRBJ2-7; 10 bases line up with TRBD1. CDR1 and CDR2 (germline): SNHLY, FYNNEI. The CDR3 totals 12 residues. Unmatched junction bases numbered 3, after V lost 7 bases and J lost 6 bases. The CDR3 DNA reads as TGTGCCAGCAACGACAGGGGGCTCGAGCAGTACTTC. The encoded protein is CASNDRGLEQYF.

The chain joins TRBV30 to TRBJ1-5, with TRBD1 matching 7 bases. Trimming removed 0 bases from V and 5 bases from J; junction bases left unmatched: 4. Germline CDR1 is GTSNPN and CDR2 is SVGIG (reference sequence). The CDR3 has 14 amino acids. The CDR3 DNA reads TGTGCCTGGAGTGTGGCGCAGGGGGATCAGCCCCAGCATTTT. Translation gives CAWSVAQGDQPQHF.

This chain links TRBV5-8 with TRBJ1-5; TRBD1 might be the D (6 bases). The CDR3 has 13 amino acids. Germline V gene sequence: CDR1 SGHTS, CDR2 YDEGEE. The germline V and J ends were trimmed by 4 bases and 4 bases, with 9 bases remaining between them. The CDR3 sequence: CASSPDRNQPQHF. The CDR3 nucleotides are TGTGCCAGCAGCCCTGACAGGAATCAGCCCCAGCATTTT.

The chain joins TRBV7-2 to TRBJ2-2; no clear D. Germline CDR1 SGHTA, CDR2 FQGNSA. V dropped 2 bases and J dropped 1 base, with 2 bases sitting between them. CDR3 length equals 13 residues. CDR3 loop: CASSLRNTGELFF. For the CDR3, the DNA is TGTGCCAGCAGCTTACGGAACACCGGGGAGCTGTTTTTT.

The chain employs TRBV6-5 and TRBJ1-3; 7 nucleotides match TRBD1. In germline, CDR1 is MNHEY, CDR2 SVGAGI. The CDR3 has 13 residues. The trim removed 7 bases at V and 7 bases at J, leaving 7 bases unmatched. CDR3 DNA sequence: TGTGCCAGCACCCCAACCAGGGGGAACACCATATATTTT. Residues: CASTPTRGNTIYF.

The J gene is TRBJ2-1, the V gene TRBV7-9, with a possible D match to TRBD2 (5 bases). The germline V and J ends were trimmed by 3 bases and 7 bases, with 19 bases remaining between them. Per germline, CDR1 SEHNR and CDR2 FQNEAQ (reference sequence). The CDR3 is 16 residues long. Here the CDR3 DNA reads TGTGCCAGCAGCTTTAAAGCGGCCCGTTCTGGGAATGAGCAGTTCTTC. It specifies CASSFKAARSGNEQFF. Complete variable domain (other parts from reference TRBV7-9 and TRBJ2-1): DTGVSQNPRHKITKRGQNVTFRCDPISEHNRLYWYRQTLGQGPEFLTYFQNEAQLEKSRLLSDRFSAERPKGSFSTLEIQRTEQGDSAMYLCASSFKAARSGNEQFFGPGTRLTVL.

The chain employs TRBV28 and TRBJ1-1; maybe TRBD1 (6 bases). V lost 6 bases and J lost 4, with 18 bases in between. Germline CDR1 is MDHEN and CDR2 is SYDVKM. CDR3 length equals 15 residues. DNA for the CDR3: TGTGCCAGCAGCCCCCCCGGACAGTCGGGCACTGAAGCTTTCTTT. Protein product: CASSPPGQSGTEAFF.

The chain carries TRBV6-1 and TRBJ2-7; D remains unclear. CDR3 size: 12 residues. Germline CDR1 is MNHNS and CDR2 is SASEGT. Trimming took off 6 bases at V and 4 bases at J, with 10 bases between the two ends. The CDR3 nucleotides read TGTGCCAGCAGGAGGTACCCATACGAGCAGTACTTC. Its translation is CASRRYPYEQYF.

The rearrangement uses TRBV29-1 and TRBJ2-1, with D perhaps matching TRBD1 (5 bases). The ends were cut back, 2 bases at V and 0 bases at J, with 11 bases in the middle. Per germline, CDR1 SQVTM and CDR2 ANQGSEA. There are 15 residues in the CDR3. CDR3 loop: CSVEPQGFSYNEQFF. CDR3 in DNA: TGCAGCGTTGAACCCCAGGGATTCTCCTACAATGAGCAGTTCTTC.

The genes are TRBV5-1 and TRBJ1-2; D is unresolved. Between the trimmed V and J ends, which lost 4 bases and 7 bases, there was a span of 20 bases. Looked up from germline, CDR1 is SGHRS and CDR2 is YFSETQ. This CDR3 has 15 amino acids. CDR3 sequence reads: CASSVGGGINGGYTF. For the CDR3, the DNA is TGCGCCAGCAGCGTGGGCGGAGGGATTAACGGTGGCTACACCTTC.

This sequence joins TRBV19 and TRBJ1-1; a possible D gene is TRBD1 (6 bases). The CDR3 extends over 15 amino acids. Germline V CDR1 and CDR2: LNHDA, SQIVND (reference sequence). V shed 4 bases and J shed 1 base, with 13 bases lying between them. The CDR3 coding sequence is TGTGCCAGTAGTACCCCAAACAGGGAGAACACTGAAGCTTTCTTT. Translating it yields CASSTPNRENTEAFF.

The V call is TRBV7-6, the J call TRBJ1-1, with a weak D call TRBD1 (6 bases). Germline V lookup: CDR1 SGHVS, CDR2 FNYEAQ. The CDR3 has 14 residues. Trimming took off 5 bases at V and 2 bases at J, with 12 bases between the two ends. The CDR3 nucleotides read TGTGCCAGCAGCGTAATACAGGGAAACACTGAAGCTTTCTTT. As protein: CASSVIQGNTEAFF.

This clone was observed a few times. V and J are TRBV5-6 and TRBJ2-7; 9 positions agree with TRBD2. J gave up 2 bases and V 2 bases, and 8 bases lay outside the gene matches. Germline lookup yields CDR1 SGHDT and CDR2 YYEEEE. The CDR3 consists of 16 residues. CDR3 region: CASSFWWAGGAYEQYF. CDR3 nucleotides: TGTGCCAGCAGCTTCTGGTGGGCGGGGGGGGCCTACGAGCAGTACTTC.

The chain uses TRBV5-6 and TRBJ2-1, with TRBD2 matching over 13 bases. With 4 bases clipped from V and 8 bases from J, the junction kept 6 bases outside the gene matches. The V gene's germline CDR1 is SGHDT and CDR2 YYEEEE. The CDR3 consists of 15 residues. The CDR3 region has the DNA TGTGCCAGCAGCCCCGGGACTAGCGGGATATATGAGCAGTTCTTC. Its protein is CASSPGTSGIYEQFF.

V usage is TRBV5-8 and J usage is TRBJ1-2; 9 nucleotides line up with TRBD1. The CDR3 runs 15 residues. CDR1 and CDR2 (germline): SGHTS, YDEGEE. Trimming removed 1 base from V and 8 bases from J; junction bases left unmatched: 9. In DNA, the CDR3 is TGTGCCAGCAGCTTGTATCTGAGACAGGGGGACGGCTACACCTTC. Its protein product is CASSLYLRQGDGYTF.

The chain employs TRBV7-6 and TRBJ2-7, with TRBD2 matching over 10 bases. CDR1 and CDR2 from the germline V gene are SGHVS and FNYEAQ. Losses at the gene ends were 2 bases for V and 1 base for J; bases not matched to a gene: 2. The CDR3 loop spans 15 amino acids. CDR3 DNA: TGTGCCAGCAGCTTAACTAGCGGGATGTCCTACGAGCAGTACTTC. The encoded protein is CASSLTSGMSYEQYF.

The chain links TRBV9 to TRBJ2-1; tentative D call: TRBD2 (6 bases). Germline-derived CDR1 and CDR2 are SGDLS and YYNGEE. The V gene lost 4 bases and the J gene lost 7 bases, with 21 bases spanning the gap. The CDR3 sequence is 16 residues long. Here the CDR3 reads CASSRFSGVGPNEQFF. CDR3 nucleotides: TGTGCCAGCAGCCGATTTAGCGGAGTTGGGCCAAATGAGCAGTTCTTC. Variable domain in full (rest from reference TRBV9 and TRBJ2-1): DSGVTQTPKHLITATGQRVTLRCSPRSGDLSVYWYQQSLDQGLQFLIQYYNGEERAKGNILERFSAQQFPDLHSELNLSSLELGDSALYFCASSRFSGVGPNEQFFGPGTRLTVL.

The chain joins TRBV19 to TRBJ2-5; tentative D call: TRBD1 (6 bases). Germline CDR1 is LNHDA and CDR2 is SQIVND (reference sequence). This CDR3 comprises 15 residues. V dropped 4 bases and J dropped 2 bases, with 14 bases sitting between them. CDR3 DNA sequence: TGTGCCAGTAGTAAGCTTGACAGGCCGCAAGAGACCCAGTACTTC. As protein: CASSKLDRPQETQYF. Using reference TRBV19 and TRBJ2-5 for the parts outside the CDR3, the full variable domain is DGGITQSPKYLFRKEGQNVTLSCEQNLNHDAMYWYRQDPGQGLRLIYYSQIVNDFQKGDIAEGYSVSREKKESFPLTVTSAQKNPTAFYLCASSKLDRPQETQYFGPGTRLLVL.

The chain combines TRBV6-5 with TRBJ2-7; perhaps TRBD1 as D (5 bases). The CDR3 sequence is 15 residues long. V was pared by 0 bases and J by 1 base, with 10 bases between. Germline lookup yields CDR1 MNHEY and CDR2 SVGAGI. Written as DNA, the CDR3 is TGTGCCAGCAGTTACTCATATCAGGGTTCCTACGAGCAGTACTTC. Residues: CASSYSYQGSYEQYF.

The chain combines TRBV9 with TRBJ1-2; D gene uncertain. The CDR3 runs to 15 residues. CDR1 and CDR2 from the germline V gene are SGDLS and YYNGEE. Deletions cut 0 bases from V and 6 bases from J, with 15 bases between. The CDR3 sequence is CASSVAIRTTDGYTF. The CDR3 nucleotides are TGTGCCAGCAGCGTAGCTATAAGGACTACCGATGGCTACACCTTC.

The chain links TRBV2 to TRBJ2-3; 7 bases fit TRBD2. The CDR3 is 15 amino acids. CDR1 and CDR2 from the germline V gene are SNHLY and FYNNEI. V lost 6 bases and J lost 2; bases outside the gene matches: 8. The CDR3 region has the DNA TGTGCCAGCAGGAAACGGGAGGTACACACAGATACGCAGTATTTT. Its protein is CASRKREVHTDTQYF.

The chain carries TRBV29-1 and TRBJ1-2; 7 nucleotides line up with TRBD1. The CDR3 runs 13 residues. V shed 5 bases and J 3 bases; nucleotides not matched to a gene: 6. Germline V gene data show CDR1 as SQVTM and CDR2 as ANQGSEA. This CDR3 reads CSVTLGTDYGYTF. The CDR3 region has the DNA TGCAGCGTTACGCTTGGGACAGACTATGGCTACACCTTC.

The V gene is TRBV5-1, the J gene TRBJ2-1; no definite D call. This CDR3 region has 15 residues. Trimming took 0 bases from V and 8 from J, leaving 15 bases between them. CDR1 SGHRS and CDR2 YFSETQ come from the germline V gene. The CDR3 spells CASSLDSRQKDEQFF. The CDR3 region has the DNA TGCGCCAGCAGCTTGGACAGCCGGCAAAAGGATGAGCAGTTCTTC.

The CDR3 reads CASSFGLAGKYQETQYF. The CDR3 DNA follows: TGCGCCAGCAGCTTCGGACTAGCGGGGAAGTACCAAGAGACCCAGTACTTC. V is TRBV5-1 and J is TRBJ2-5; 12 bases are a match to TRBD2. V was clipped by 2 bases and J by 0 bases; unmatched bases: 5. The V gene's germline CDR1 is SGHRS and CDR2 YFSETQ. The CDR3 runs to 17 residues.

The chain has TRBV4-2 and TRBJ2-1; D remains ambiguous. Germline V gene lookup returns CDR1 LGHNA and CDR2 YNFKEQ. The CDR3 has 16 amino acids. V was cut by 0 bases and J by 9 bases, with 18 bases left in between. CDR3 region: CASSQEFAGSDGEQFF. In DNA, the CDR3 is TGTGCCAGCAGCCAAGAGTTCGCAGGATCCGACGGTGAGCAGTTCTTC.